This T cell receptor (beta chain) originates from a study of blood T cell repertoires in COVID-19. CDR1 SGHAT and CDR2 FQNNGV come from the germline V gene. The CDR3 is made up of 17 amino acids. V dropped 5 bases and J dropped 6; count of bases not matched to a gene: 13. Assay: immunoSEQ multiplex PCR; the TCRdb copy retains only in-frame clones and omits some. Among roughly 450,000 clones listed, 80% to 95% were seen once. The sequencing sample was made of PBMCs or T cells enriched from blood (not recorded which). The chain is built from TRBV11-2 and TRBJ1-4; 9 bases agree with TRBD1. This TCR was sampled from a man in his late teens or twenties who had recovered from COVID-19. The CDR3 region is CASSLGWDRAYDEKLFF. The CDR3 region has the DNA TGTGCCAGCAGCCTGGGGTGGGACAGGGCTTATGATGAAAAACTGTTTTTT. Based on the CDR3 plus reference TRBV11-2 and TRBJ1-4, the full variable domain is EAGVAQSPRYKIIEKRQSVAFWCNPISGHATLYWYQQILGQGPKLLIQFQNNGVVDDSQLPKDRFSAERLKGVDSTLKIQPAKLEDSAVYLCASSLGWDRAYDEKLFFGSGTQLSVL.